The present T cell receptor beta chain was sequenced within a study of T cell responses to AZD1222 COVID-19 vaccine. Turning to the study itself: Second-dose intervals near 4 or 12 weeks were combined. Study conclusions and caveats: Distributed over spike, vaccine-associated CD4 TCRs predominated at 160-218 and 743-854.

Assay used: immunoSEQ multiplex PCR; TCRdb lists only in-frame clones, some missing. The repertoire holds tens of thousands of clones, with around 84% as singletons. Worth noting for this clone: The target antigen is unknown.

CDR3 length: 13 amino acids. Germline V gene lookup returns CDR1 LGHNA and CDR2 YSLEER. V was cut by 0 bases and J by 8 bases, with 10 bases left in between. The clonotype originates from an adult in good health. The specimen comprised peripheral blood, sampled on day 0 of AZD1222 vaccination. This chain joins TRBV4-3 and TRBJ1-1; tentatively, D is TRBD1 (6 bases). The CDR3 DNA follows: TGCGCCAGCAGCCAAGAATTGGACAGAGAAGCTTTCTTT. It encodes CASSQELDREAFF.